The next 30 T cell receptor beta chains were all read from a single sample in a study of cytomegalovirus exposure and HLA in healthy donors. The PCR contained 60 Vbeta and 13 Jbeta primers. The protocol was immunoSEQ multiplex PCR, while the TCRdb copy is restricted to in-frame clones and leaves out a portion. The table records around 140,000 clones, 75% of them present only once. The sequenced material came from PBMCs. These receptors all stem from a man in his forties or fifties in good health and CMV-seronegative.

This clone was picked up a small number of times. The rearrangement links TRBV9 to TRBJ2-7; 8 bases line up with TRBD1. V dropped 3 bases and J dropped 4; count of bases not matched to a gene: 3. The CDR3 has 13 residues. Germline V lookup: CDR1 SGDLS, CDR2 YYNGEE. CDR3 sequence (DNA): TGTGCCAGCAGCGGTACAGGGGGATACGAGCAGTACTTC. It translates to CASSGTGGYEQYF. Variable domain in full (rest from reference TRBV9 and TRBJ2-7): DSGVTQTPKHLITATGQRVTLRCSPRSGDLSVYWYQQSLDQGLQFLIQYYNGEERAKGNILERFSAQQFPDLHSELNLSSLELGDSALYFCASSGTGGYEQYFGPGTRLTVT.

This rearrangement joins TRBV14 to TRBJ1-4, with 8 bases matching TRBD1. The trim removed 0 bases at V and 8 bases at J, leaving 5 bases unmatched. This CDR3 contains 15 residues. Germline CDR1 is SGHDN and CDR2 is FVKESK. The CDR3 sequence: CASSQDQGAGEKLFF. The CDR3 nucleotides are TGTGCCAGCAGCCAAGACCAGGGGGCTGGCGAAAAACTGTTTTTT.

The CDR3 sequence: CASTLTELNTEAFF. The DNA of the CDR3 is TGTGCCAGCACTCTGACAGAGTTGAACACTGAAGCTTTCTTT. This rearrangement joins TRBV6-5 to TRBJ1-1; the D gene is possibly TRBD1 (5 bases). This CDR3 comprises 14 residues. Trimming removed 7 bases at V and 0 bases at J, with 12 bases between. The germline gives CDR1 MNHEY, CDR2 SVGAGI.

This clone was seen only once. J is TRBJ1-4 and V is TRBV15; TRBD1 is a possible D gene (5 bases). With 0 bases removed from V and 5 bases from J, the gap between germline ends came to 10 bases. There are 15 residues in the CDR3. Germline V CDR1 and CDR2: LNHNV, YYDKDF (reference sequence). The CDR3 nucleotides read TGTGCCACCAGCAGAGATGGCAGGGTCAATGAAAAACTGTTTTTT. It specifies CATSRDGRVNEKLFF.

This clone was seen once. The genes are TRBV28 and TRBJ1-4; 11 bases are shared with TRBD1. CDR1 and CDR2 (germline): MDHEN, SYDVKM. The CDR3 spans 18 residues. The V segment lost 6 bases and the J segment 6 bases; nucleotides outside the gene matches: 15. The CDR3 region has the DNA TGTGCCAGCAGGACCCCGGGGACAGGGGGAGGAGACGATGAAAAACTGTTTTTT. It is translated as CASRTPGTGGGDDEKLFF. Supplemented by reference TRBV28 and TRBJ1-4, the full variable domain reads DVKVTQSSRYLVKRTGEKVFLECVQDMDHENMFWYRQDPGLGLRLIYFSYDVKMKEKGDIPEGYSVSREKKERFSLILESASTNQTSMYLCASRTPGTGGGDDEKLFFGSGTQLSVL.

The rearrangement links TRBV6-1 to TRBJ1-5; D is unclear. Germline CDR1 is MNHNS and CDR2 is SASEGT. The CDR3 is made up of 15 amino acids. Trimming took off 2 bases at V and 0 bases at J, with 8 bases between the two ends. The CDR3 reads CASSEYSHSNQPQHF. Written as DNA, the CDR3 is TGTGCCAGCAGTGAATACAGCCATAGCAATCAGCCCCAGCATTTT.

The chain carries TRBV7-9 and TRBJ1-2; D is perhaps TRBD1 (5 bases). CDR1 and CDR2 (germline): SEHNR, FQNEAQ (reference sequence). Deletions cut 5 bases from V and 0 bases from J, with 7 bases between. The CDR3 has 13 amino acids. As DNA, the CDR3 is TGTGCCAGCAGCCTGACAGCTAACTATGGCTACACCTTC. Protein product: CASSLTANYGYTF.

The chain is built from TRBV2 and TRBJ2-7, with TRBD1 matching over 7 bases. Germline CDR1 and CDR2: SNHLY and FYNNEI. V gave up 6 bases and J gave up 4 bases; unmatched junction bases: 3. The CDR3 covers 12 residues. CDR3 residues: CASSEQGYEQYF. The CDR3 DNA reads TGTGCCAGCAGCGAACAGGGGTACGAGCAGTACTTC.

The chain has TRBV5-1 and TRBJ2-2; D perhaps matches TRBD2 (6 bases). Per germline, CDR1 SGHRS and CDR2 YFSETQ. Trimming stripped 4 bases from V and 1 base from J, with 17 bases between. The CDR3 runs 17 residues. CDR3 sequence (DNA): TGCGCCAGCAGCCCAATACACGGAGGGTGGAACACCGGGGAGCTGTTTTTT. Protein product: CASSPIHGGWNTGELFF.

The rearrangement links TRBV28 to TRBJ1-1; D remains ambiguous. From germline, CDR1 is MDHEN and CDR2 SYDVKM. CDR3 length: 18 amino acids. V was clipped by 6 bases and J by 0 bases, with 23 bases between them. CDR3 DNA: TGTGCCAGCAGAACCAGACTAGAGATGGCCACAATGAACACTGAAGCTTTCTTT. Encoded protein: CASRTRLEMATMNTEAFF.

The genes are TRBV6-4 and TRBJ2-1; D might be TRBD1 (6 bases). V was cut by 0 bases and J by 10 bases, with 13 bases left in between. The length of the CDR3 is 14 residues. Germline V lookup: CDR1 MRHNA, CDR2 SNTAGT. CDR3 DNA sequence: TGTGCCAGCAGTGACTCGGGGACAACAGACGAGCAGTTCTTC. This gives the protein CASSDSGTTDEQFF.

The chain links TRBV7-3 to TRBJ2-7, with 9 bases aligning to TRBD1. The V segment lost 6 bases and the J segment 3 bases; nucleotides outside the gene matches: 9. From germline, CDR1 is SGHTA and CDR2 FQGTGA. CDR3 length: 15 residues. CDR3 residues: CASSQGTGYFYEQYF. The DNA for the CDR3 is TGTGCCAGCAGTCAAGGGACAGGGTATTTCTACGAGCAGTACTTC.

The gene calls are TRBV14 and TRBJ2-1; 10 bases align to TRBD1. There are 14 residues in the CDR3. Germline-derived CDR1 and CDR2 are SGHDN and FVKESK. Germline trimming cut 2 bases from V and 15 bases from J; bases unmatched to any gene: 10. CDR3 bases: TGTGCCAGCAGCCAAAATCACGGGACAGGGGCTCTGTTCTTC. Translating it yields CASSQNHGTGALFF.

This clone was observed once. This sequence joins TRBV2 and TRBJ2-3; 10 nucleotides line up with TRBD2. The CDR3 has 17 amino acids. CDR1 and CDR2 from the germline V gene are SNHLY and FYNNEI. V lost 6 bases and J lost 1; bases outside the gene matches: 10. In DNA, the CDR3 is TGTGCCAGCAGATCCTCACTCGGGACTAGCGGCACAGATACGCAGTATTTT. Protein sequence: CASRSSLGTSGTDTQYF. Combining the CDR3 with reference TRBV2 and TRBJ2-3 gives the whole variable domain EPEVTQTPSHQVTQMGQEVILRCVPISNHLYFYWYRQILGQKVEFLVSFYNNEISEKSEIFDDQFSVERPDGSNFTLKIRSTKLEDSAMYFCASRSSLGTSGTDTQYFGPGTRLTVL.

This chain joins TRBV5-1 and TRBJ1-5; TRBD1 aligns across 12 bases. The CDR3 totals 15 residues. After removal of 4 bases from V and 6 bases from J, the junction contained 5 bases not matched to a gene. Germline values: CDR1 SGHRS, CDR2 YFSETQ. Written as DNA, the CDR3 is TGCGCCAGCAGCCCGGGACAGGGGGCCGGTCAGCCCCAGCATTTT. It yields the protein CASSPGQGAGQPQHF.

The chain recombines TRBV2 with TRBJ2-5; 8 bases are shared with TRBD2. V was pared by 7 bases and J by 3 bases, with 13 bases of the junction left unmatched. The CDR3 sequence is 16 residues long. Germline loops: CDR1 SNHLY, CDR2 FYNNEI. CDR3: CASTLRTSIKKETQYF. CDR3 DNA: TGTGCCAGCACCCTCAGGACTAGCATCAAGAAAGAGACCCAGTACTTC. The variable domain in full, with the rest retrieved from reference TRBV2 and TRBJ2-5, is EPEVTQTPSHQVTQMGQEVILRCVPISNHLYFYWYRQILGQKVEFLVSFYNNEISEKSEIFDDQFSVERPDGSNFTLKIRSTKLEDSAMYFCASTLRTSIKKETQYFGPGTRLLVL.

The J gene is TRBJ1-4, the V gene TRBV21-1. TRBV21-1 is a recognized pseudogene. The CDR3 spans 16 residues. The CDR3 sequence is CASSKALSAGNEKLFF. CDR3 in DNA: TGTGCCAGCAGCAAAGCCCTATCGGCGGGTAATGAAAAACTGTTTTTT.

This clone was seen only once. J is TRBJ1-2 and V is TRBV5-5; unclear D gene. CDR3 size: 13 residues. Trimming took 2 bases from V and 2 from J, leaving 7 bases between them. Germline CDR1 SGHKS, CDR2 YYEKEE (reference sequence). The CDR3 sequence is CASSFGGNYGYTF. The DNA of the CDR3 is TGTGCCAGCAGCTTTGGCGGGAACTATGGCTACACCTTC.

This chain connects TRBV19 to TRBJ2-1; D not certain. V lost 8 bases and J 4 bases, leaving 12 bases between the germline ends. The CDR3 has 13 amino acids. In germline, CDR1 is LNHDA, CDR2 SQIVND (reference sequence). The CDR3 region has the DNA TGTGCCAGTTCCCCAGAACAGTACAATGAGCAGTTCTTC. Its translation: CASSPEQYNEQFF.

The chain recombines TRBV7-2 with TRBJ2-7; D is undetermined. CDR3 length: 14 residues. Trimming cost V 4 bases and J 5 bases, with 15 bases left between them. Germline V gene lookup returns CDR1 SGHTA and CDR2 FQGNSA. The CDR3 spells CASSSPLQSHEQYF. CDR3 sequence (DNA): TGTGCCAGCAGCTCACCCCTCCAGTCCCACGAGCAGTACTTC.

The gene calls are TRBV30 and TRBJ1-1, with no clear D. From germline, CDR1 is GTSNPN and CDR2 SVGIG (reference sequence). This CDR3 spans 12 amino acids. Trimming left V 2 bases short and J 11 bases short, with 15 bases between. CDR3 in DNA: TGTGCCTGGAGTACAAGCGACTCCCGGGCTTTCTTT. Amino acids: CAWSTSDSRAFF.

V usage is TRBV5-8 and J usage is TRBJ2-3; 7 nucleotides line up with TRBD2. V was clipped by 4 bases and J by 0 bases; unmatched bases: 5. The CDR3 sequence is 15 residues long. Germline assignment: CDR1 SGHTS and CDR2 YDEGEE. The CDR3 loop is CASSTRGVSTDTQYF. CDR3 in DNA: TGTGCCAGCAGCACTCGGGGGGTCAGCACAGATACGCAGTATTTT.

The J gene is TRBJ1-5, the V gene TRBV27, with 8 bases identical to TRBD1. Per germline, CDR1 MNHEY and CDR2 SMNVEV (reference sequence). CDR3 size: 13 residues. With 5 bases clipped from V and 7 bases from J, the junction kept 4 bases outside the gene matches. The CDR3 nucleotides are TGTGCCAGCAGTGGACAGGGTGGGCAGCCCCAGCATTTT. Its translation is CASSGQGGQPQHF.

The chain combines TRBV5-6 with TRBJ1-2; D may be TRBD1 (5 bases). The CDR3 spans 14 residues. Germline CDR1 reads SGHDT; CDR2 reads YYEEEE. V was trimmed by 1 base and J by 4 bases, leaving 11 bases between them. CDR3 loop: CASSLKGLGYGYTF. CDR3 sequence (DNA): TGTGCCAGCAGCTTGAAGGGGCTAGGCTATGGCTACACCTTC.

The chain is built from TRBV18 and TRBJ2-2; 8 positions agree with TRBD1. CDR1 is KGHSH, CDR2 LQKENI, per germline. The V gene end was trimmed by 5 bases and the J gene end by 1 base; junction bases not matched to a gene: 3. The CDR3 runs 15 residues. CDR3 nucleotides: TGTGCCAGCTCAGTCGGGACAGGGAACACCGGGGAGCTGTTTTTT. Its protein product is CASSVGTGNTGELFF.

The chain carries TRBV15 and TRBJ1-5, with 7 bases identical to TRBD1. The CDR3 totals 15 residues. In germline, CDR1 is LNHNV, CDR2 YYDKDF (reference sequence). Losses at the gene ends were 4 bases for V and 6 bases for J; bases not matched to a gene: 9. CDR3 sequence: CATSTDRERSQPQHF. Written as DNA, the CDR3 is TGTGCCACCAGCACAGACAGGGAAAGGAGTCAGCCCCAGCATTTT.

The chain uses TRBV5-1 and TRBJ2-5; D is undetermined. The germline CDR1 and CDR2 sequences are SGHRS and YFSETQ. The germline V and J ends were trimmed by 4 bases and 5 bases, with 12 bases remaining between them. This CDR3 has 13 amino acids. The CDR3, as DNA: TGCGCCAGCAGCCCGGCGCGGAAGGAGACCCAGTACTTC. It specifies CASSPARKETQYF.

The chain couples TRBV4-1 to TRBJ2-1, with 8 bases lining up with TRBD1. Per germline, CDR1 MGHRA and CDR2 YSYEKL. V was clipped by 0 bases and J by 7 bases; unmatched bases: 8. CDR3 length: 16 amino acids. The CDR3 DNA is TGCGCCAGCAGCCAAGATCAACGGACAGGGTGGAATGAGCAGTTCTTC. The encoded protein is CASSQDQRTGWNEQFF.

CDR3 sequence reads: CASSVEGFTQVQYF. The CDR3 DNA sequence: TGTGCCAGCAGCGTAGAAGGATTCACCCAGGTGCAGTACTTC. The rearrangement uses TRBV9 and TRBJ2-7; D gene uncertain. The CDR3 spans 14 residues. Germline loops: CDR1 SGDLS, CDR2 YYNGEE. Trimming shortened V by 0 bases and J by 9 bases, and 16 bases separated the two germline ends.

The chain is built from TRBV14 and TRBJ1-6; 7 nucleotides agree with TRBD1. From germline, CDR1 is SGHDN and CDR2 FVKESK. The CDR3 has 16 residues. V lost 4 bases and J lost 10; bases outside the gene matches: 13. CDR3 DNA sequence: TGTGCCAGCAGCCCGACAGGGATCTACATGGGGTCACCCCTCCACTTT. Translated, it gives CASSPTGIYMGSPLHF.